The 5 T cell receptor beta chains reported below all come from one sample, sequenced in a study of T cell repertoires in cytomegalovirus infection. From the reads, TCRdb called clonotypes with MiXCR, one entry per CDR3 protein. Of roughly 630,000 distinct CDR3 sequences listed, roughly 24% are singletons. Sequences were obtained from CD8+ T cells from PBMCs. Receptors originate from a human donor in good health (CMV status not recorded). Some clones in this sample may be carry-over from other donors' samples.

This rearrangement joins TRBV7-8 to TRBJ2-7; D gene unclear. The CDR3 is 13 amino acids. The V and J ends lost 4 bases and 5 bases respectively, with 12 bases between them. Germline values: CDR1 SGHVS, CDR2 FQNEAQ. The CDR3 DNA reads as TGTGCCAGCAGCTCGTCCTTCTCGAACGAGCAGTACGTC. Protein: CASSSSFSNEQYV.

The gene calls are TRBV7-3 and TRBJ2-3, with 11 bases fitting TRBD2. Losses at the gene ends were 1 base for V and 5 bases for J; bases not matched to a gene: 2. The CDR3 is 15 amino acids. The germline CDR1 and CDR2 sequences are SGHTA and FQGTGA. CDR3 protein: CASSLIAGGLDTQYF. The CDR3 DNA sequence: TGTGCCAGCAGCTTAATAGCGGGGGGGCTAGATACGCAGTATTTT.

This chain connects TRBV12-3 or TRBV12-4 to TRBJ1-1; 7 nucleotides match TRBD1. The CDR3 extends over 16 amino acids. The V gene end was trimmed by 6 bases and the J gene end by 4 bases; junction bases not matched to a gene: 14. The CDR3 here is CASRPGTAAKATEAFF. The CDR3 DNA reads TGTGCCAGCAGGCCGGGGACAGCGGCGAAAGCCACTGAAGCTTTCTTT.

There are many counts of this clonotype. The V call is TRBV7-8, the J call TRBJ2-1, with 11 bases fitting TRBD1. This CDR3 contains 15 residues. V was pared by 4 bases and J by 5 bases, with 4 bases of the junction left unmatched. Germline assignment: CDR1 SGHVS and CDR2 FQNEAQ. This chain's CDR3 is CASSSGQGADNEQFF. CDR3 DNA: TGTGCCAGCAGCTCCGGACAGGGGGCTGACAATGAGCAGTTCTTC.

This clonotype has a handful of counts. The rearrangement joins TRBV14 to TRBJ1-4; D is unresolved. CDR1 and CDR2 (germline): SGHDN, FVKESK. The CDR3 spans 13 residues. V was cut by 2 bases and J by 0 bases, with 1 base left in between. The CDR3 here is CASSQPTNEKLFF. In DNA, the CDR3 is TGTGCCAGCAGCCAACCAACTAATGAAAAACTGTTTTTT. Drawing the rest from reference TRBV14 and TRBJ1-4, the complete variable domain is EAGVTQFPSHSVIEKGQTVTLRCDPISGHDNLYWYRRVMGKEIKFLLHFVKESKQDESGMPNNRFLAERTGGTYSTLKVQPAELEDSGVYFCASSQPTNEKLFFGSGTQLSVL.